This TCR beta chain was captured in a study of T-cell memory formation after mild COVID-19. Study findings and constraints: Pre-infection memory harbored some responding clones, suggesting cross-reactive memory joined.

MiXCR was run by TCRdb on the 5' RACE reads, yielding one entry per CDR3 protein. Of under 300,000 distinct CDR3 sequences in the sample, over 7% are singletons; the top ten hold approximately 23%. This clonotype came up many times. Its specificity is unknown. This TCR derives from a young man who had mild COVID-19 (a few samples of this study predate the infection). Cell type and time point are not known. Sequenced material: PBMCs or a T cell subset sorted from them (not recorded which).

The CDR3 DNA reads as TGCAGTGCTGCGTTAGTGAGTCCCCGCACAGATACGCAGTATTTT. Its translation is CSAALVSPRTDTQYF. V gene TRBV20-1 combines with J gene TRBJ2-3, with unresolved D. Germline assignment: CDR1 DFQATT and CDR2 SNEGSKA (reference sequence). Deletions cut 5 bases from V and 1 base from J, with 16 bases between. This CDR3 comprises 15 residues.